The source of this TCR beta chain is a study of blood T cell repertoires in COVID-19. On the study more broadly: The United States, Italy and Spain provided the acute and convalescent COVID-19 samples. T cells, B-cell-depleted T cells, or PBMCs supplied cDNA or gDNA.

This clone showed up just once. This CDR3 has 14 amino acids. J lost 2 bases, V lost 4 bases, and 5 bases had no gene match. The V gene's germline CDR1 is SGHNT and CDR2 YYREEE (reference sequence). In the study's own analysis: Reference gene primer amplification yielded estimated nucleated cell counts. The protocol was immunoSEQ multiplex PCR, while the TCRdb copy is restricted to in-frame clones and leaves out a portion. V and J calls and clone size are given by that table; D and trimming were obtained from the DNA. The data contain about 210,000 clones, approximately 82% of them singletons. The sample consisted of peripheral blood. The source of this sequence is a man between 50 and 59 years old with active or convalescent COVID-19. The chain recombines TRBV5-4 with TRBJ2-5, with 7 bases identical to TRBD2. The CDR3 sequence: CASSNPRGQETQYF. The CDR3 DNA sequence: TGTGCCAGCAGCAACCCGCGGGGGCAAGAGACCCAGTACTTC.